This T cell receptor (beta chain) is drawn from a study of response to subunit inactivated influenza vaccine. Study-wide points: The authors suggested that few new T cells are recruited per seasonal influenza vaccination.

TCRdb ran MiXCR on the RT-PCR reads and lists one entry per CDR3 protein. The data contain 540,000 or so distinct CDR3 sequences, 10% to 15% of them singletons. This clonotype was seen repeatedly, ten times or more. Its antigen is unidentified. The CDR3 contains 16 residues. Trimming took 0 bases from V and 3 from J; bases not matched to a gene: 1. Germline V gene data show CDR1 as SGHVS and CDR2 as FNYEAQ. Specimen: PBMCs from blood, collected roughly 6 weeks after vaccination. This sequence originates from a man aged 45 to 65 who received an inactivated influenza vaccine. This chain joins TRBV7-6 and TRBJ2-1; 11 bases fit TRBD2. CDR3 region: CASSLAGTSGYNEQFF. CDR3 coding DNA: TGTGCCAGCAGCTTAGCCGGGACTAGCGGCTACAATGAGCAGTTCTTC.